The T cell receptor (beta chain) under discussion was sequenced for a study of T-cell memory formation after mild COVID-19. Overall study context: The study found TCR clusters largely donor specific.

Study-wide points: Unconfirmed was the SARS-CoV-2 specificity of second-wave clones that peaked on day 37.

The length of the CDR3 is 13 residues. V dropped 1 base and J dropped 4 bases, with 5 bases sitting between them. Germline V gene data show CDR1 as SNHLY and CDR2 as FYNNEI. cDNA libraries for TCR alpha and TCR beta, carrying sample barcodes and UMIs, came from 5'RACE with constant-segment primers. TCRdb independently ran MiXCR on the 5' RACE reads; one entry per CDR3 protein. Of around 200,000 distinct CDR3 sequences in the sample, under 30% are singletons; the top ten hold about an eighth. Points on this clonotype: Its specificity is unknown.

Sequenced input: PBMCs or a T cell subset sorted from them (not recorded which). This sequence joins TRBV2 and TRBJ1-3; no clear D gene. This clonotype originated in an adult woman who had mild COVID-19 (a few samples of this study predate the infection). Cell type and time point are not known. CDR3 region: CASSEDVGNTIYF. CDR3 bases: TGTGCCAGCAGTGAAGATGTGGGAAACACCATATATTTT. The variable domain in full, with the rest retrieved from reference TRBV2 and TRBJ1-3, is EPEVTQTPSHQVTQMGQEVILRCVPISNHLYFYWYRQILGQKVEFLVSFYNNEISEKSEIFDDQFSVERPDGSNFTLKIRSTKLEDSAMYFCASSEDVGNTIYFGEGSWLTVV.